This T cell receptor beta chain was obtained from a study of regulatory T cells in long-lasting Graves disease. Overall study results and limits: With a small sample size, accuracy may have been reduced. Persistent Graves' patients showed less TCR diversity than newly diagnosed patients showed. It was peripheral blood alone, not thyroid tissue, that was studied. Persistent disease showed a preference for TRBV28, TRBJ1-2 and TRBJ2-5.

Indicated time point: newly diagnosed GD, antithyroid drugs for less than 3 months. PBMCs provided the RNA from which the TCR library was made. The CDR3 runs to 16 residues. Trimming removed 1 base from V and 2 bases from J; junction bases left unmatched: 4. Germline V gene lookup returns CDR1 LNHDA and CDR2 SQIVND (reference sequence). Building of the TCR beta libraries involved iRepertoire HTBI primers and Arm-PCR of CDR3 regions. TCRdb processed the multiplex PCR reads anew with MiXCR; each CDR3 protein has one entry. The sample has around 400,000 distinct CDR3 sequences; about a sixth are singletons. Comments on this clonotype: Its antigen is not identified.

The receptor was isolated from a female donor with Graves disease. This sample comprised peripheral blood mononuclear cells (PBMCs), obtained at new diagnosis, from a patient treated with antithyroid drugs. V gene TRBV19 combines with J gene TRBJ1-5, with TRBD1 identical over 8 bases. DNA of the CDR3: TGTGCCAGTAGTATAGTTAGGGGACAGGGCAATCAGCCCCAGCATTTT. It translates to CASSIVRGQGNQPQHF.